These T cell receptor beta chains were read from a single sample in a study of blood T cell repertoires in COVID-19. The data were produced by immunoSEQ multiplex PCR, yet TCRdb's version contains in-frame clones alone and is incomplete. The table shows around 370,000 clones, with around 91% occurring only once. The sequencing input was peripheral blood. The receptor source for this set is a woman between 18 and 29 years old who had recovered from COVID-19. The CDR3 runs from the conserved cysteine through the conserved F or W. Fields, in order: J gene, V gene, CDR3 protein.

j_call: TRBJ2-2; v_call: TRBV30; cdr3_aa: CAWRRLATGELFF
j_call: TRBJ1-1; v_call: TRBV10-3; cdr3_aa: CAISDRREGTEAFF
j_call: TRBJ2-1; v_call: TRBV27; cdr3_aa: CASSSAGPSYNEQFF
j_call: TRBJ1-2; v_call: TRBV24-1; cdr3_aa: CATSDFNGYGYTF
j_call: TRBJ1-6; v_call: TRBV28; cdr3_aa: CASSSPPDTYSPLHF
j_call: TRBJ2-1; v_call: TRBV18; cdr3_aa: CASSPTLGPNEQFF
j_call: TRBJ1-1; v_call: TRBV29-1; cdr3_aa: CSEKHASTEAFF
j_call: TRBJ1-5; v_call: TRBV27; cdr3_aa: CASSLAGVGQPQHF
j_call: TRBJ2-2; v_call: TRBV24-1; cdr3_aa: CATSESGRPSGELFF
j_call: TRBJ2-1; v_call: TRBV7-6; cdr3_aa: CASSSKTSGSSRSYNEQFF
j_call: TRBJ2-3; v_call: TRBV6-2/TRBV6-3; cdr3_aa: CASSLSGRTDTQYF
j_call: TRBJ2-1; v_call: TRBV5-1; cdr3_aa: CASRPGTGSFHEQFF
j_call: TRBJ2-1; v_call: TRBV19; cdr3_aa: CASSIRTSRINLEQFF
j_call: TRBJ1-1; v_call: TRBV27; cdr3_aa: CASSLGWGGTPEAFF
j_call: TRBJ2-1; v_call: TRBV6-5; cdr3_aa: CASRSGLAQFF
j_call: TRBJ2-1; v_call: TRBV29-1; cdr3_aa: CSVRWTGGSEQFF
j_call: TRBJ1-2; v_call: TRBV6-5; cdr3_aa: CASRLLRDSHGYTF
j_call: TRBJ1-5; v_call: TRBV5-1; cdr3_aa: CASSSGLNSNQPQHF
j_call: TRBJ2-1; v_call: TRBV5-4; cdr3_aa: CASSPGGGFSEQFF
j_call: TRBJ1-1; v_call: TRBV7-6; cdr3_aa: CASSPGTGGGMNTEAFF
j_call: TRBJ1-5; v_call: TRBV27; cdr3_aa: CASSFRGTGNQPQHF
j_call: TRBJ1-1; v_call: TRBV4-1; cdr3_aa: CASSQGGLGETNTEAFF
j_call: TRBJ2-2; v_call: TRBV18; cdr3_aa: CASSSNRDSGTGELFF
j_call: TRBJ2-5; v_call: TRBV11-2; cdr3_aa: CASSTPGAQYF
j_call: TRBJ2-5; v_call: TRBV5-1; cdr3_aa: CASSFRDRVRETQYF